This TCR beta chain was recovered during a study of blood T cell repertoires in COVID-19. Looking at the study overall: Samples of COVID-19 (acute and convalescent) were obtained from the United States, Italy and Spain. T cells, B-cell-depleted T cells, or PBMCs supplied cDNA or gDNA.

Trimming cost V 3 bases and J 3 bases, with 14 bases left between them. This CDR3 region has 14 residues. Germline V gives CDR1 SQVTM, CDR2 ANQGSEA. In the source study's methods: Amplification with reference gene primers provided the estimates of nucleated cell counts. Here immunoSEQ multiplex PCR was the method, and the copy in TCRdb shows in-frame clones only, minus some. That table supplies the V and J calls and clone size; D and trimming were determined from the DNA. This sample has 70,000 to 95,000 clones, with over 70% found just once. The chain carries TRBV29-1 and TRBJ1-2; tentatively, D is TRBD1 (6 bases). Source material: peripheral blood. This clonotype originated in a woman in her thirties or forties with active or convalescent COVID-19. As DNA, the CDR3 is TGCAGCGTTGACAACCGGGACAACTACTATGGCTACACCTTC. It encodes CSVDNRDNYYGYTF.